A selection of T cell receptor beta chains follows, all from one sample in a study of T cell repertoires in cytomegalovirus infection. In TCRdb, the reads were re-called with MiXCR into one record per CDR3 protein. Among roughly 990,000 distinct CDR3 sequences, 25% to 40% were seen once, and the ten largest hold around an eighth. Their cognate antigens are unknown. The material was cultured CD8+ T cells from PBMCs, obtained from culture after CMV antigen stimulation. The receptors were sampled from a human donor in good health (CMV status not recorded). Some clones in this sample may be carry-over from other donors' samples. The CDR3 runs from the conserved cysteine through the conserved F or W. A D gene is named only where the DNA matches it firmly. Clone size appears in some rows only: once, few, many, or a class for an expanded clone.

TRBV6-2/TRBV6-3	TRBJ1-5	-	-	TGTGCCAGCAGTTACTCATGGGAGGATCAGCCCCAGCATTTT	CASSYSWEDQPQHF
TRBV12-5	TRBJ2-5	-	few	TGTGCTAGTGCCAAGAGAGAAAAGTGGGAGACCCAGTACTTC	CASAKREKWETQYF
TRBV6-6	TRBJ2-3	TRBD2	-	TGTGCCAGCAGTAACCCCGGGACTAGCGGGGACACAGATACGCAGTATTTT	CASSNPGTSGDTDTQYF
TRBV7-8	TRBJ1-3	-	few	TGTGCCAGCAGCTCCCTGGACAGAGTACTCGGCGGGAGCTCTGGAAACACCATATATTTT	CASSSLDRVLGGSSGNTIYF
TRBV4-1	TRBJ2-2	-	few	TGCGCCAGCAGCCAAGATTCTGTACCCGGGGAGCTGTTTTTT	CASSQDSVPGELFF
TRBV7-2	TRBJ2-2	-	few	TGTGCCAGCAGCTTAGGGGGAGGCTGGAACACCGGGGAGCTGTTTTTT	CASSLGGGWNTGELFF
TRBV29-1	TRBJ2-2	-	few	TGCAGCGTTACCCTCGGACAGATCACCGGGGAGCTGTTTTTT	CSVTLGQITGELFF
TRBV7-9	TRBJ2-3	-	-	TGTGCCAGCGCCACCTTACTACTCCCAGTGGCGACGCAGTATTTT	CASATLLLPVATQYF
TRBV6-1	TRBJ2-6	-	-	TGTGCCAGCGGCGGGGCGCGTGTCTCTGGGGCCAACGTCCTGACTTTC	CASGGARVSGANVLTF
TRBV29-1	TRBJ2-7	TRBD1	-	TGCAGCGTTGAGTCGGGACAGGGCTACGAGCAGTACTTC	CSVESGQGYEQYF
TRBV7-6	TRBJ1-4	TRBD1	many	TGTGCCAGCAGCTTAAAGTCCCTAAATACAGGGGTTTCTGAAAAACTGTTTTTT	CASSLKSLNTGVSEKLFF
TRBV24-1	TRBJ2-1	-	-	TGTGCCACCAGTGATTTGACGGCCTACAATGAGCAGTTCTTC	CATSDLTAYNEQFF
TRBV7-2	TRBJ2-7	-	many	TGTGCCAGCAGCTCCCTCCATGACACAACGTACGAGCAGTACTTC	CASSSLHDTTYEQYF
TRBV14	TRBJ2-7	-	-	TGTGCCAGCAGCAACGACAGGTACGAGCAGTACTTC	CASSNDRYEQYF
TRBV7-9	TRBJ2-1	TRBD2	few	TGTGCCAGCAGCTTAGAACGGACTAGCGGATTCAATGAGCAGTTCTTC	CASSLERTSGFNEQFF
TRBV7-9	TRBJ2-7	-	many	TGTGCCAGCAGCCAAAATGGCCCCCCGGTAGACGAGCAGTACTTC	CASSQNGPPVDEQYF
TRBV27	TRBJ1-2	TRBD1	-	TGTGCCAGCAGACCTCCGGGACAGGGTGTATGGGGCTACACCTTC	CASRPPGQGVWGYTF
TRBV9	TRBJ2-6	-	-	TGTGCCAGCACCACACCCGAACTCTCTGGGACCAACGTCCTGACTTTC	CASTTPELSGTNVLTF
TRBV4-1	TRBJ1-5	-	few	TGCGCCAGCAGCCAAGAATTCAATCAGCCCCAGCATTTT	CASSQEFNQPQHF
TRBV10-2	TRBJ2-7	-	-	TGCGCCAGCAGTATCACACTAACAGGTTCCGAGCAGTACTTC	CASSITLTGSEQYF
TRBV27	TRBJ2-1	TRBD1	many	TGTGCCAGCAGTTTTACAGGGGCGATCTACAATGAGCAGTTCTTC	CASSFTGAIYNEQFF
TRBV12-3/TRBV12-4	TRBJ1-1	-	few	TGTGCCAGCAGTTTAGACAGCAGCAACACTGAAGCTTTCTTT	CASSLDSSNTEAFF
TRBV27	TRBJ1-4	-	once	TGTGCCAGCAGCACTGGGACGGATGGTGAAAAACTGTTTTTT	CASSTGTDGEKLFF
TRBV11-3	TRBJ2-2	TRBD1	-	TGTGCCAGCAGCGGACAGGAGAACACCGGGGAGCTGTTTTTT	CASSGQENTGELFF
TRBV20-1	TRBJ1-5	-	few	TGCAGTGCCAGAGGGCTTAATCAGCCCCAGCATTTT	CSARGLNQPQHF
TRBV4-1	TRBJ1-5	-	many	TGCGCCAGCAGACCACGGGAGGGGAGCTATCAGCCCCAGCATTTT	CASRPREGSYQPQHF
TRBV27	TRBJ2-2	-	few	TGTGCCAGCAGTTTATGGGCAGGGAACTCGAACACCGGGGAGCTGTTTTTT	CASSLWAGNSNTGELFF
TRBV5-6	TRBJ2-1	-	-	TGTGCCAGCAGCGGGGGGGGGCAGGACCTACCCTACAATGAGCAGTTCTTC	CASSGGGQDLPYNEQFF
TRBV12-3/TRBV12-4	TRBJ1-2	-	many	TGTGCCAGCAGTTTTGGGGGGAATTCCCGCTACACCTTC	CASSFGGNSRYTF
TRBV7-9	TRBJ1-1	-	few	TGTGCCAGCAGCTCATCTGCCGGACGGGAAGCTTTCTTT	CASSSSAGREAFF
TRBV6-1	TRBJ1-5	TRBD1	-	TGTGCCAGCAGCGAGAGGACAGGGAGTCAGCCCCAGCATTTT	CASSERTGSQPQHF
TRBV7-4	TRBJ2-2	TRBD1	-	TGTGCCAGCAGTCCACAGGGGAACGGGGAGCTGTTTTTT	CASSPQGNGELFF
TRBV2	TRBJ1-1	-	-	TGTGCCATCCGTATCTCTCGCCAGTCCGACACTGAAGCTTTCTTT	CAIRISRQSDTEAFF
TRBV12-3/TRBV12-4	TRBJ2-1	TRBD2	-	TGTGCCAGCAGTTTTCCCGGGGGACTACTCCATGAGCAGTTCTTC	CASSFPGGLLHEQFF
TRBV10-2	TRBJ2-1	TRBD2	few	TGCGCCAGCAGTGAGTCTCAGCGGGGGAGCTCCTACAATGAGCAGTTCTTC	CASSESQRGSSYNEQFF
TRBV9	TRBJ2-5	-	-	TGTGCCAGCAGACGGTCCCAGGAGGAGACCCAGTACTTC	CASRRSQEETQYF
TRBV20-1	TRBJ1-2	-	-	TGCAGTGCTCCCAGAGGGGCCGATACCTATGGCTACACCTTC	CSAPRGADTYGYTF
TRBV19	TRBJ2-2	-	-	TGTGCCAGTAGTATAGGCTACACCGGGGAGCTGTTTTTT	CASSIGYTGELFF
TRBV19	TRBJ1-4	-	-	TGTGCCAGTAGTTTGGAGCGGGAGGGAAAGGAAAAACTGTTTTTT	CASSLEREGKEKLFF
TRBV19	TRBJ2-1	TRBD2	few	TGTGCCAGTAGTCCCTGGGTAGCGGGGGGGATGGATGAGCAGTTCTTC	CASSPWVAGGMDEQFF
TRBV27	TRBJ1-2	TRBD1	few	TGTGCCAGCACCTCGAAGGGGGCGGACTATGGCTACACCTTC	CASTSKGADYGYTF